This passage covers 22 T cell receptor beta chains from one sample sequenced in a study of T cells in women clearing cervical HPV infection. TCRdb keeps only in-frame clones here, not all; method: immunoSEQ multiplex PCR. This repertoire includes tens of thousands of clones. Sequencing was performed on blood buffy coat. The receptors stem from a woman between 18 and 75 years old with a cervical HPV16 infection that either progressed to CIN3+ or cleared (not recorded which).

The covered CDR3 bases are TGCAGTGCTAGTTACATAAACTATGGC. It is translated as CSASYINYG. The full CDR3 reads CSASYINYGYTF. The chain has TRBV20-1 and TRBJ1-2; D remains ambiguous. The read ends 3 residues before the CDR3 terminus; that terminus is restored from the germline J gene. V was cut by 3 bases and J by 2 bases, with 7 bases left in between. The CDR3 extends over 12 amino acids. Germline V gives CDR1 DFQATT, CDR2 SNEGSKA (reference sequence).

As for this clone: The CDR3 goes on 3 residues after the read ends, and that part is filled in from the germline J gene. This rearrangement joins TRBV7-6 to TRBJ1-1, with a weak D call TRBD1 (5 bases). The CDR3 runs 14 residues. Per the germline V gene, CDR1 is SGHVS and CDR2 is FNYEAQ. CDR3 sequence reads: CASSSDSSVLEAFF. CDR3 DNA (partial): TGTGCCAGCAGCTCAGACAGCTCGGTGTTGGAA.

Points on this clone: Read data end 3 residues before the CDR3 end; the end is taken from the germline J gene. The rearrangement joins TRBV29-1 to TRBJ1-2, with 7 bases identical to TRBD1. The CDR3 runs to 13 residues. CDR1 is SQVTM and CDR2 is ANQGSEA in the germline V gene. V lost 6 bases, J lost 2 bases, and 6 bases stayed unmatched. CDR3 loop: CSVGGQLNYGYTF. CDR3 DNA, as far as it was read: TGCAGCGTGGGGGGACAGTTAAACTATGGC.

For this clone: The CDR3 extends 3 residues past the end of the read, so its final part is completed from the germline J gene. The rearrangement uses TRBV20-1 and TRBJ1-2; 8 bases fit TRBD1. CDR1 and CDR2 (germline): DFQATT, SNEGSKA (reference sequence). This CDR3 comprises 15 residues. The V gene end was trimmed by 0 bases and the J gene end by 7 bases; junction bases not matched to a gene: 10. CDR3 amino acids: CSARDQGQGVAGYTF. Partial CDR3 DNA: TGCAGTGCTAGAGATCAAGGACAGGGAGTCGCTGGC.

In the case of this clone: The read comes to an end 3 residues before the CDR3 does, leaving the germline J gene to fill in the end. The V gene is TRBV20-1, the J gene TRBJ1-2; D call uncertain. Trimming removed 6 bases from V and 7 bases from J, with 18 bases in between. The CDR3 is 13 amino acids. Germline CDR1 reads DFQATT; CDR2 reads SNEGSKA (reference sequence). The part of the CDR3 DNA that was read is TGCAGTGCCCCCGTTGGAGGAGGGTTTGGC. This codes for CSAPVGGGFG. The whole CDR3 reads CSAPVGGGFGYTF.

This CDR3 is CASSSTGARSEAFF. CDR3 DNA (partial): TGTGCCAGTAGTTCGACAGGGGCGCGATCTGAA. This chain joins TRBV19 and TRBJ1-1; 8 bases map to TRBD1. The DNA ends 3 residues before the CDR3 does, and the rest of the CDR3 is filled in from the germline J gene. The germline CDR1 and CDR2 sequences are LNHDA and SQIVND (reference sequence). V lost 5 bases and J lost 6; bases outside the gene matches: 8. This CDR3 region has 14 residues. The full variable domain, rest sourced from reference TRBV19 and TRBJ1-1, is DGGITQSPKYLFRKEGQNVTLSCEQNLNHDAMYWYRQDPGQGLRLIYYSQIVNDFQKGDIAEGYSVSREKKESFPLTVTSAQKNPTAFYLCASSSTGARSEAFFGQGTRLTVV.

To note about this clone: The read stops 3 residues short of the end of the CDR3; the missing end is completed from the germline J gene. The chain uses TRBV19 and TRBJ2-1; D not certain. Germline assignment: CDR1 LNHDA and CDR2 SQIVND (reference sequence). V was clipped by 7 bases and J by 4 bases, with 14 bases between them. CDR3 length: 14 amino acids. CDR3 bases read: TGTGCCAGTAAGTTGCGAATCGGTTACAATGAG. Translation: CASKLRIGYNE. The whole CDR3 protein is CASKLRIGYNEQFF.

Of note for this clone: Sequencing ends 3 residues short of the CDR3 end; the germline J gene provides the rest. This rearrangement joins TRBV19 to TRBJ1-2; a weak D match, TRBD1 (6 bases). The CDR3 sequence is 15 residues long. Trimming stripped 7 bases from V and 2 bases from J, with 17 bases between. Per the germline V gene, CDR1 is LNHDA and CDR2 is SQIVND (reference sequence). The sequenced CDR3 bases are TGTGCCAGTACCCACCAGGCGGGGGCGAACTATGGC. Encoded protein: CASTHQAGANYG. The whole CDR3 sequence is CASTHQAGANYGYTF.

CDR3 DNA, as far as it was read: TGTGCCAGCAGTCGGCGGCAGGGCCAAGACAATGAG. Translation gives CASSRRQGQDNE. The whole CDR3 protein reads CASSRRQGQDNEQFF. J is TRBJ2-1 and V is TRBV7-6; D may be TRBD1 (5 bases). The read stops 3 residues short of the end of the CDR3; the missing end is completed from the germline J gene. Germline CDR1 and CDR2: SGHVS and FNYEAQ. The CDR3 totals 15 residues. V lost 6 bases to trimming and J lost 5 bases, with 17 bases between them.

By frequency, this clone registers medium-sized. The read comes to an end 3 residues before the CDR3 does, leaving the germline J gene to fill in the end. The V call is TRBV28, the J call TRBJ2-7; 10 bases match TRBD2. The J segment lost 3 bases and the V segment lost 6 bases, leaving 17 bases of the junction unmatched. Germline V CDR1 and CDR2: MDHEN, SYDVKM. The CDR3 length is 18 residues. CDR3 DNA, as far as it was read: TGTGCCAGCAGCCCTAGCGGGAGAGGGGTCTCTCTTTTCTACGAG. Residues: CASSPSGRGVSLFYE. The whole CDR3 sequence is CASSPSGRGVSLFYEQYF.

On this clone itself: The sequenced fragment ends 3 residues before the CDR3 boundary, so the rest is inferred from the germline J gene. V is TRBV7-9 and J is TRBJ2-1; TRBD1 agrees at 8 bases. V shed 5 bases and J 3 bases; nucleotides not matched to a gene: 6. Germline V gene lookup returns CDR1 SEHNR and CDR2 FQNEAQ (reference sequence). The length of the CDR3 is 15 residues. CDR3 DNA (partial): TGTGCCAGCAGCATGGACAGGGCCTACTACAATGAG. Its translation is CASSMDRAYYNE. The full CDR3 is CASSMDRAYYNEQFF.

Concerning this clone itself: The read falls 3 residues short of the CDR3 end, and the missing part is taken from the germline J gene. The chain combines TRBV30 with TRBJ2-7; D is unresolved. Germline CDR1 and CDR2: GTSNPN and SVGIG (reference sequence). V was clipped by 4 bases and J by 6 bases, with 16 bases between them. This CDR3 comprises 13 residues. The CDR3 reads CAWKPTVLGEQYF. Partial CDR3 DNA: TGTGCCTGGAAGCCTACCGTTCTTGGCGAG.

As to this clone: The DNA ends 3 residues before the CDR3 does, and the rest of the CDR3 is filled in from the germline J gene. V gene TRBV2 combines with J gene TRBJ2-4, with 9 bases matching TRBD2. With 6 bases clipped from V and 0 bases from J, the junction kept 9 bases outside the gene matches. The germline gives CDR1 SNHLY, CDR2 FYNNEI. The CDR3 has 17 residues. The CDR3 DNA, read in part, is TGTGCCAGCAGATGGGTAGCGGGGGCCTTAGCCAAAAACATT. Translation gives CASRWVAGALAKNI. The complete CDR3 protein is CASRWVAGALAKNIQYF.

Remarks on this clone: Read coverage stops 3 residues before the CDR3 terminus; the germline J gene supplies the remainder. The chain joins TRBV5-1 to TRBJ2-7, with 11 bases identical to TRBD1. Germline assignment: CDR1 SGHRS and CDR2 YFSETQ. J gave up 3 bases and V 2 bases, and 4 bases lay outside the gene matches. CDR3 length: 15 residues. CDR3 bases read: TGCGCCAGCAGCTTAGGGACAGGGGGAATCTACGAG. Translated: CASSLGTGGIYE. The complete CDR3 sequence is CASSLGTGGIYEQYF.

On this clone itself: The DNA ends 3 residues before the CDR3 does, and the rest of the CDR3 is filled in from the germline J gene. The gene calls are TRBV7-6 and TRBJ1-4; D gene unclear. The germline gives CDR1 SGHVS, CDR2 FNYEAQ. This CDR3 has 13 residues. The CDR3 is CASSPTSNSPLFF. The part of the CDR3 DNA that was read is TGTGCCAGCAGCCCCACCAGTAATTCACCA.

As regards this clone: Read coverage stops 3 residues before the CDR3 terminus; the germline J gene supplies the remainder. V is TRBV19 and J is TRBJ1-6, with D unclear. Trimming removed 3 bases at V and 0 bases at J, with 15 bases between. Germline V gene lookup returns CDR1 LNHDA and CDR2 SQIVND (reference sequence). The CDR3 contains 18 residues. The CDR3 DNA, read in part, is TGTGCCAGTAGTATGTTACCGGAACAGAGCTCCTATAATTCACCC. Residues: CASSMLPEQSSYNSP. The full CDR3 protein reads CASSMLPEQSSYNSPLHF.

Measured by frequency, this clone is medium-sized. The read stops 3 residues short of the end of the CDR3; the missing end is completed from the germline J gene. The rearrangement uses TRBV6-4 and TRBJ2-3, with 10 bases matching TRBD2. CDR1 is MRHNA and CDR2 is SNTAGT in the germline V gene. The V segment lost 2 bases and the J segment 1 base; nucleotides outside the gene matches: 3. CDR3 length: 16 amino acids. The CDR3 bases that were read are TGTGCCAGCAGTGACGAGCGGGAGGGTGGCACAGATACG. This encodes CASSDEREGGTDT. The whole CDR3 is CASSDEREGGTDTQYF.

About this clone itself: The read ends 3 residues shy of where the CDR3 ends; the end is completed using the germline J gene. V usage is TRBV4-1 and J usage is TRBJ1-2; 12 bases line up with TRBD1. The ends lost 4 bases at V and 5 bases at J; junction bases unmatched: 8. Germline V lookup: CDR1 MGHRA, CDR2 YSYEKL. The CDR3 contains 16 residues. The sequenced CDR3 bases are TGCGCCAGCAGCCCAATGGGGACAGGGGGCAGGTATGGC. This translates into CASSPMGTGGRYG. The full CDR3 reads CASSPMGTGGRYGYTF.

For this clone: The read comes to an end 3 residues before the CDR3 does, leaving the germline J gene to fill in the end. The J gene is TRBJ1-2, the V gene TRBV5-4; 9 bases line up with TRBD1. Per germline, CDR1 SGHNT and CDR2 YYREEE (reference sequence). V lost 4 bases, J lost 4 bases, and 2 bases stayed unmatched. The CDR3 has 13 amino acids. The covered CDR3 bases are TGTGCCAGCAGCCAGACAGGGGGCTATGGC. This gives the protein CASSQTGGYG. The entire CDR3 is CASSQTGGYGYTF.

About this clone: Coverage ceases 3 residues before the CDR3 finishes, and the germline J gene fills in the end. V gene TRBV29-1 combines with J gene TRBJ2-3; weak D call: TRBD1 (6 bases). In germline, CDR1 is SQVTM, CDR2 ANQGSEA. The CDR3 covers 12 residues. CDR3 DNA, as far as it was read: TGCAGCGTGAGGGGGTACCAAGAGACG. It translates to CSVRGYQET. From start to end, the CDR3 is CSVRGYQETQYF.

With regard to this clone: The sequenced fragment ends 3 residues before the CDR3 boundary, so the rest is inferred from the germline J gene. V usage is TRBV19 and J usage is TRBJ1-1; 7 bases fit TRBD1. V was clipped by 7 bases and J by 7 bases; unmatched bases: 3. The CDR3 is 11 amino acids. Germline CDR1 LNHDA, CDR2 SQIVND (reference sequence). CDR3 DNA, as far as it was read: TGTGCCAGTACCAGACAGGGTGAA. It codes for CASTRQGE. The entire CDR3 protein reads CASTRQGEAFF.

Note on this clone: The read gets to within 3 residues of the CDR3 end, and the germline J gene fills in the rest. The gene calls are TRBV5-1 and TRBJ2-1; 7 nucleotides line up with TRBD1. The CDR3 is 14 residues long. V lost 3 bases to trimming and J lost 4 bases; unmatched junction nucleotides: 4. Germline CDR1 SGHRS, CDR2 YFSETQ. The sequenced part of the CDR3 DNA is TGCGCCAGCAGCTCTGGACAGGAGTACAATGAG. Protein: CASSSGQEYNE. The whole CDR3 is CASSSGQEYNEQFF. The full variable domain, in which reference TRBV5-1 and TRBJ2-1 provide the parts outside the CDR3, is KAGVTQTPRYLIKTRGQQVTLSCSPISGHRSVSWYQQTPGQGLQFLFEYFSETQRNKGNFPGRFSGRQFSNSRSEMNVSTLELGDSALYLCASSSGQEYNEQFFGPGTRLTVL.